Each of the 12 T cell receptor beta chains below was sequenced from the same sample in a study of PD-1 blockade in classical Hodgkin lymphoma. Time point meaning: cycle 4 day 1 (C4D1), after 5 to 7 weeks of nivolumab. Relapse after autologous stem cell transplantation occurred in every patient, and brentuximab vedotin exposure varied. Produced via immunoSEQ multiplex PCR; TCRdb's table is partial and in-frame only. Found here are tens of thousands of clones, 78% of them singletons; the top ten hold around 37%. The sequences come from peripheral blood mononuclear cells (PBMCs), collected before the fourth cycle of nivolumab. These receptors were collected from a human donor with classical Hodgkin lymphoma.

This chain uses TRBV14 with TRBJ1-6, with D tentatively TRBD1 (6 bases). Germline assignment: CDR1 SGHDN and CDR2 FVKESK. The length of the CDR3 is 14 residues. Trimming stripped 4 bases from V and 7 bases from J, with 11 bases between. The CDR3 spells CASSPYRANSPLHF. CDR3 DNA: TGTGCCAGCAGCCCGTACAGGGCCAATTCACCCCTCCACTTT. Variable domain in full (rest from reference TRBV14 and TRBJ1-6): EAGVTQFPSHSVIEKGQTVTLRCDPISGHDNLYWYRRVMGKEIKFLLHFVKESKQDESGMPNNRFLAERTGGTYSTLKVQPAELEDSGVYFCASSPYRANSPLHFGNGTRLTVT.

The V and J genes are TRBV5-1 and TRBJ2-3, with D possibly being TRBD2 (6 bases). CDR1 and CDR2 from the germline V gene are SGHRS and YFSETQ. The CDR3 spans 14 residues. The V end lost 5 bases, the J end lost 2 bases, and 12 bases lay between the germline ends. The CDR3 region is CASRTGGPTDTQYF. The CDR3 nucleotides read TGCGCCAGCAGAACCGGGGGTCCCACAGATACGCAGTATTTT. Together with reference TRBV5-1 and TRBJ2-3, the CDR3 gives the full variable domain: KAGVTQTPRYLIKTRGQQVTLSCSPISGHRSVSWYQQTPGQGLQFLFEYFSETQRNKGNFPGRFSGRQFSNSRSEMNVSTLELGDSALYLCASRTGGPTDTQYFGPGTRLTVL.

The V gene is TRBV28, the J gene TRBJ1-3; 9 bases fit TRBD1. V shed 8 bases, J shed 4 bases, and the junction held 15 bases outside the gene matches. The CDR3 totals 17 residues. Germline V CDR1 and CDR2: MDHEN, SYDVKM. The CDR3 region is CASAVGGQGIGGNTIYF. CDR3 in DNA: TGTGCCAGCGCTGTGGGGGGACAGGGAATTGGCGGAAACACCATATATTTT.

The V and J genes are TRBV6-5 and TRBJ2-1; TRBD1 aligns across 9 bases. This CDR3 is built from 15 residues. CDR1 MNHEY and CDR2 SVGAGI come from the germline V gene. After removal of 6 bases from V and 6 bases from J, the junction contained 9 bases not matched to a gene. The CDR3 DNA reads TGTGCCAGCAGGAGACCCGGGACAGGGCTCAATGAGCAGTTCTTC. This codes for CASRRPGTGLNEQFF.

The chain combines TRBV11-3 with TRBJ1-1; the D is unclear. The V end was cut by 5 bases, the J end by 4 bases, with 14 bases between. CDR1 is SGHNT, CDR2 YENEEA, per germline. This CDR3 has 14 residues. CDR3 amino acids: CASSQAHGVTEAFF. The CDR3 coding sequence is TGTGCCAGCAGCCAAGCTCACGGGGTCACTGAAGCTTTCTTT.

V usage is TRBV19 and J usage is TRBJ2-7, with TRBD1 matching over 8 bases. The germline V gene has CDR1 LNHDA and CDR2 SQIVND (reference sequence). V gave up 3 bases and J gave up 0 bases; unmatched junction bases: 7. This CDR3 is 16 amino acids long. CDR3 residues: CASSIHPGQASYEQYF. The CDR3 bases are TGTGCCAGTAGTATTCATCCGGGACAGGCCTCCTACGAGCAGTACTTC.

This chain joins TRBV27 and TRBJ1-4; 7 bases line up with TRBD1. Germline values: CDR1 MNHEY, CDR2 SMNVEV (reference sequence). This CDR3 region has 13 residues. The ends lost 6 bases at V and 6 bases at J; junction bases unmatched: 4. The CDR3 spells CASRRQGDEKLFF. CDR3 nucleotides: TGTGCCAGCAGACGACAGGGCGATGAAAAACTGTTTTTT.

The chain couples TRBV30 to TRBJ2-7; D tentatively reads TRBD1 or TRBD2 (5 bases each). Per the germline V gene, CDR1 is GTSNPN and CDR2 is SVGIG (reference sequence). CDR3 size: 13 residues. The germline V and J ends were trimmed by 5 bases and 7 bases, with 18 bases remaining between them. The CDR3 protein is CAWGSGTTGEQYF. Here the CDR3 DNA reads TGTGCCTGGGGGTCCGGGACCACCGGGGAGCAGTACTTC.

V and J are TRBV19 and TRBJ2-6; possibly TRBD1 for D (5 bases). Trimming left V 8 bases short and J 0 bases short, with 20 bases between. The CDR3 sequence is 18 residues long. Looked up from germline, CDR1 is LNHDA and CDR2 is SQIVND (reference sequence). In DNA form, the CDR3 reads TGTGCCAGTGCCTCCCAGGGAATAAGGTTCTCTGGGGCCAACGTCCTGACTTTC. Amino acid sequence: CASASQGIRFSGANVLTF.

The gene calls are TRBV5-1 and TRBJ2-7, with TRBD2 identical over 7 bases. This CDR3 has 15 amino acids. Germline trimming cut 3 bases from V and 0 bases from J; bases unmatched to any gene: 6. CDR1 SGHRS and CDR2 YFSETQ come from the germline V gene. CDR3: CASSSSGVNSYEQYF. In DNA form, the CDR3 reads TGCGCCAGCAGCTCCAGCGGGGTCAACTCCTACGAGCAGTACTTC. Together with reference TRBV5-1 and TRBJ2-7, the CDR3 gives the full variable domain: KAGVTQTPRYLIKTRGQQVTLSCSPISGHRSVSWYQQTPGQGLQFLFEYFSETQRNKGNFPGRFSGRQFSNSRSEMNVSTLELGDSALYLCASSSSGVNSYEQYFGPGTRLTVT.

The rearrangement joins TRBV11-3 to TRBJ1-2, with 7 positions matching TRBD1. The germline V gene encodes CDR1 SGHNT and CDR2 YENEEA. V was clipped by 3 bases and J by 5 bases; unmatched bases: 6. This CDR3 is built from 14 residues. DNA of the CDR3: TGTGCCAGCAGCTTTGGGACAGACCTTTATGGCTACACCTTC. Its translation: CASSFGTDLYGYTF.

This clone came up once. The chain recombines TRBV21-1 with TRBJ1-2; the table assigns TRBD1, which was not confirmed against the DNA. TRBV21-1 is reported as a pseudogene. This CDR3 comprises 17 residues. The CDR3, as DNA: TGTGCCAGCATGACCTACGTCAGGGGGCGGCTAAACTATGGCTACACCTTC. Protein sequence: CASMTYVRGRLNYGYTF.